These 4 T cell receptor beta chains share one sample of origin, sequenced in a study of blood T cell repertoires in COVID-19. Some clones are missing from TCRdb's copy, which holds only in-frame ones; the method was immunoSEQ multiplex PCR. The sample contains 15,000 to 20,000 clones, approximately 85% of which appear only once. Sequencing input: peripheral blood. The receptors originated from a man older than 75 with acute or convalescent COVID-19.

This clone showed up just once. This sample includes further DNA sequences coding for the same CDR3. V usage is TRBV2 and J usage is TRBJ1-2; perhaps TRBD1 as D (6 bases). Germline CDR1 SNHLY, CDR2 FYNNEI. Deletions cut 4 bases from V and 4 bases from J, with 7 bases between. CDR3 length equals 12 residues. The CDR3 coding sequence is TGTGCCAGCAGTGCAGGGGTCTATGGCTACACCTTC. Encoded protein: CASSAGVYGYTF.

The gene calls are TRBV30 and TRBJ2-5, with D unresolved. Trimming shortened V by 3 bases and J by 5 bases, and 16 bases separated the two germline ends. The CDR3 covers 14 residues. Germline-derived CDR1 and CDR2 are GTSNPN and SVGIG (reference sequence). The CDR3 loop is CAWRGQYVLETQYF. CDR3 bases: TGTGCCTGGAGGGGCCAGTATGTACTGGAGACCCAGTACTTC.

This clone was recorded many times. The chain couples TRBV5-4 to TRBJ1-1; D possibly corresponds to TRBD1 (6 bases). CDR3 length: 14 residues. With 3 bases removed from V and 4 bases from J, the gap between germline ends came to 13 bases. Germline values: CDR1 SGHNT, CDR2 YYREEE (reference sequence). CDR3 amino acids: CASSSVGGATEAFF. CDR3 bases: TGTGCCAGCAGCTCGGTAGGGGGAGCCACTGAAGCTTTCTTT. The variable domain in full, with the rest retrieved from reference TRBV5-4 and TRBJ1-1, is ETGVTQSPTHLIKTRGQQVTLRCSSQSGHNTVSWYQQALGQGPQFIFQYYREEENGRGNFPPRFSGLQFPNYSSELNVNALELDDSALYLCASSSVGGATEAFFGQGTRLTVV.

The chain recombines TRBV11-2 with TRBJ1-4, with 8 bases identical to TRBD1. V was pared by 5 bases and J by 4 bases, with 6 bases of the junction left unmatched. Germline-derived CDR1 and CDR2 are SGHAT and FQNNGV. CDR3 size: 15 residues. The CDR3 protein is CASSIGQGHNEKLFF. The CDR3 DNA reads as TGTGCCAGCAGCATCGGACAGGGCCATAATGAAAAACTGTTTTTT.